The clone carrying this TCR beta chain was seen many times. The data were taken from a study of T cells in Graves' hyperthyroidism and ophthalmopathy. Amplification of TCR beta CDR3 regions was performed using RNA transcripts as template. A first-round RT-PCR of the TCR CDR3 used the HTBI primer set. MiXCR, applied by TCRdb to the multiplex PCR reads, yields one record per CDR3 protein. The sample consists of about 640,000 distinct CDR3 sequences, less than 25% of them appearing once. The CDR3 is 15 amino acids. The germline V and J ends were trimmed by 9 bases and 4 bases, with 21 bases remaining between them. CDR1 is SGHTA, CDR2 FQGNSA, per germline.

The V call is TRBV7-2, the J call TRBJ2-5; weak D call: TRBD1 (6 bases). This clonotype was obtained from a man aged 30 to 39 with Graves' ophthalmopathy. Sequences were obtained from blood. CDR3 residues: CASKRGKLGPETQYF. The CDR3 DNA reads TGTGCCAGTAAAAGGGGGAAACTAGGGCCAGAGACCCAGTACTTC.